A single sample gave rise to the 21 T cell receptor beta chains below, sequenced in a study of cytomegalovirus exposure and HLA in healthy donors. The PCR was carried out with 60 Vbeta primers and 13 Jbeta primers. Clones were sequenced by immunoSEQ multiplex PCR, and TCRdb holds only the in-frame ones, with some missing. The sample table sets out approximately 120,000 clones. Sequenced: PBMCs. These receptors were collected from a man between 18 and 35 years old in good health and CMV-seronegative.

The rearrangement links TRBV18 to TRBJ1-5; possibly TRBD1 for D (5 bases). The germline CDR1 and CDR2 sequences are KGHSH and LQKENI. This CDR3 has 15 amino acids. Between the trimmed V and J ends, which lost 3 bases and 6 bases, there was a span of 15 bases. CDR3 loop: CASSPPGQMRQPQHF. CDR3 nucleotides: TGTGCCAGCTCACCTCCCGGACAAATGCGTCAGCCCCAGCATTTT.

CDR3 protein: CASSLVALSYEQYF. The CDR3 region has the DNA TGTGCCAGCAGCTTAGTAGCCCTATCCTACGAGCAGTACTTC. The rearrangement links TRBV7-2 to TRBJ2-7; no clear D gene. The CDR3 contains 14 residues. V was clipped by 1 base and J by 1 base, with 8 bases between them. Germline V gene sequence: CDR1 SGHTA, CDR2 FQGNSA.

This chain uses TRBV28 with TRBJ1-2; D is possibly TRBD1 (6 bases). Trimming took off 7 bases at V and 1 base at J, with 19 bases between the two ends. The CDR3 contains 16 residues. Germline V gene data show CDR1 as MDHEN and CDR2 as SYDVKM. DNA for the CDR3: TGTGCCAGCACCCCACGAGACAGGCCACATAACTATGGCTACACCTTC. Protein sequence: CASTPRDRPHNYGYTF.

V and J are TRBV5-1 and TRBJ1-5; no reliable D call. Deletions cut 4 bases from V and 3 bases from J, with 11 bases between. The CDR3 consists of 14 residues. CDR1 and CDR2 (germline): SGHRS, YFSETQ. CDR3 nucleotide sequence: TGCGCCAGCAGCCTGAACAGTCACAATCAGCCCCAGCATTTT. It codes for CASSLNSHNQPQHF.

The chain uses TRBV5-6 and TRBJ2-5; tentatively, D is TRBD2 (6 bases). CDR3 length: 14 amino acids. Germline V gene lookup returns CDR1 SGHDT and CDR2 YYEEEE. The V gene lost 3 bases and the J gene lost 3 bases, with 12 bases spanning the gap. The DNA of the CDR3 is TGTGCCAGCAGCTCCTTGCGGGGAGAAGAGACCCAGTACTTC. This sequence encodes CASSSLRGEETQYF.

CDR3 sequence: CASSAVWRPFPGEQFF. In DNA, the CDR3 is TGCGCCAGCAGCGCCGTGTGGCGGCCGTTCCCCGGTGAGCAGTTCTTC. The chain has TRBV4-1 and TRBJ2-1, with D hard to call. The CDR3 contains 16 residues. Germline CDR1 and CDR2: MGHRA and YSYEKL. V dropped 5 bases and J dropped 9 bases, with 23 bases sitting between them.

The chain uses TRBV6-5 and TRBJ1-5; the match to TRBD1 covers 8 bases. Germline V lookup: CDR1 MNHEY, CDR2 SVGAGI. The CDR3 loop spans 14 amino acids. The junction had 1 base not matched to a gene; V was cut back by 4 bases and J by 2 bases. DNA for the CDR3: TGTGCCAGCAGTTTCAGGGGGCGCAATCAGCCCCAGCATTTT. Translation gives CASSFRGRNQPQHF.

J is TRBJ2-1 and V is TRBV5-1, with D perhaps TRBD2 (6 bases). The V end lost 0 bases, the J end lost 2 bases, and 12 bases lay between the germline ends. CDR1 SGHRS and CDR2 YFSETQ come from the germline V gene. This CDR3 contains 16 residues. Written as DNA, the CDR3 is TGCGCCAGCAGCTTGGAACCGGGAGCGGCCTACAATGAGCAGTTCTTC. It encodes CASSLEPGAAYNEQFF.

V usage is TRBV4-1 and J usage is TRBJ2-1; 9 nucleotides align to TRBD2. Germline loops: CDR1 MGHRA, CDR2 YSYEKL. With V trimmed by 4 bases and J by 3 bases, 7 bases remained unmatched. The CDR3 spans 16 residues. The CDR3 region has the DNA TGCGCCAGCAGCCGACGCGGGGGGGTTAGCTACAATGAGCAGTTCTTC. Translating it yields CASSRRGGVSYNEQFF.

The gene calls are TRBV5-1 and TRBJ2-1; 8 bases are shared with TRBD1. CDR1 is SGHRS and CDR2 is YFSETQ in the germline V gene. V was pared by 6 bases and J by 9 bases, with 8 bases of the junction left unmatched. The CDR3 contains 13 residues. In DNA, the CDR3 is TGCGCCAGCAAACCCGCAGGGGGCAGTGAGCAGTTCTTC. This encodes CASKPAGGSEQFF.

V usage is TRBV7-7 and J usage is TRBJ1-3; maybe TRBD1 (5 bases). V was cut by 11 bases and J by 9 bases, with 20 bases left in between. The germline V gene has CDR1 SSHAT and CDR2 FNYEAQ (reference sequence). There are 13 residues in the CDR3. CDR3 in amino acids: CAVQVNSGGTIYF. The CDR3 region has the DNA TGTGCCGTCCAGGTTAATTCGGGGGGCACCATATATTTT.

This sequence joins TRBV18 and TRBJ1-2, with 9 bases aligning to TRBD1. The CDR3 spans 14 residues. V shed 4 bases, J shed 6 bases, and the junction held 6 bases outside the gene matches. Germline V gene lookup returns CDR1 KGHSH and CDR2 LQKENI. This CDR3 reads CASSQNRGLNGYTF. Written as DNA, the CDR3 is TGTGCCAGCTCACAGAACAGGGGGCTTAATGGCTACACCTTC.

This rearrangement joins TRBV5-1 to TRBJ2-7; maybe TRBD1 (5 bases). The CDR3 extends over 14 amino acids. Trimming pared 2 bases from V and 2 bases from J, leaving 11 bases between. Looked up from germline, CDR1 is SGHRS and CDR2 is YFSETQ. The CDR3: CASSFRGLPYEQYF. CDR3 nucleotides: TGCGCCAGCAGCTTTAGGGGTCTCCCCTACGAGCAGTACTTC.

V is TRBV5-4 and J is TRBJ1-1; a weak D match, TRBD1 (6 bases). This CDR3 spans 13 amino acids. From germline, CDR1 is SGHNT and CDR2 YYREEE (reference sequence). Between the trimmed V and J ends, which lost 3 bases and 4 bases, there was a span of 10 bases. Here the CDR3 reads CASSYLQGTEAFF. CDR3 in DNA: TGTGCCAGCAGCTATTTACAGGGCACTGAAGCTTTCTTT.

The chain carries TRBV5-1 and TRBJ2-7; D remains ambiguous. Germline V lookup: CDR1 SGHRS, CDR2 YFSETQ. The CDR3 has 14 amino acids. Trimming stripped 1 base from V and 2 bases from J, with 10 bases between. CDR3 sequence (DNA): TGCGCCAGCAGCTTGCTAACAAGCGCCTACGAGCAGTACTTC. Residues: CASSLLTSAYEQYF.

This chain joins TRBV19 and TRBJ1-5, with D unclear. V lost 7 bases and J lost 2, with 9 bases in between. The CDR3 has 13 amino acids. The germline gives CDR1 LNHDA, CDR2 SQIVND (reference sequence). The CDR3 DNA reads as TGTGCCAGTACGCGCGGGGGCAATCAGCCCCAGCATTTT. Its translation: CASTRGGNQPQHF.

The chain links TRBV28 to TRBJ2-7, with D perhaps TRBD2 (6 bases). Germline CDR1 reads MDHEN; CDR2 reads SYDVKM. Between the trimmed V and J ends, which lost 8 bases and 3 bases, there was a span of 17 bases. The length of the CDR3 is 14 residues. CDR3 loop: CASEAGREDYEQYF. CDR3 coding DNA: TGTGCCAGCGAGGCGGGACGGGAAGACTACGAGCAGTACTTC.

The chain links TRBV5-1 to TRBJ1-2; possible D gene TRBD1, 5 bases. Trimming pared 7 bases from V and 0 bases from J, leaving 16 bases between. CDR3 length equals 15 residues. Germline V lookup: CDR1 SGHRS, CDR2 YFSETQ. Here the CDR3 reads CASGIDSFANYGYTF. DNA of the CDR3: TGCGCCAGCGGGATTGACAGCTTCGCTAACTATGGCTACACCTTC.

The chain is built from TRBV9 and TRBJ1-2; D not certain. This CDR3 contains 13 residues. V lost 0 bases and J 7 bases, leaving 10 bases between the germline ends. Germline values: CDR1 SGDLS, CDR2 YYNGEE. CDR3 nucleotides: TGTGCCAGCAGCGTAGAAATCGGGAGTGGCTACACCTTC. Its translation: CASSVEIGSGYTF.

The J gene is TRBJ1-1, the V gene TRBV19; D perhaps matches TRBD1 (6 bases). Germline CDR1 reads LNHDA; CDR2 reads SQIVND (reference sequence). The CDR3 covers 17 residues. V was shortened by 5 bases and J by 0 bases, with 19 bases between the two germline ends. The CDR3 nucleotides are TGTGCCAGTAGTCCAGATGGGGAGGGGACATTGAACACTGAAGCTTTCTTT. It encodes CASSPDGEGTLNTEAFF.

Of note for this clone: Other DNA sequences in the sample encode the same CDR3. This CDR3 is CASSLPGDFGGYTF. CDR3 in DNA: TGCGCCAGCAGCTTGCCCGGGGACTTTGGGGGCTACACCTTC. The chain joins TRBV5-1 to TRBJ1-2, with TRBD1 as a possible D gene (5 bases). The CDR3 spans 14 residues. Germline lookup yields CDR1 SGHRS and CDR2 YFSETQ. V dropped 1 base and J dropped 8 bases, with 15 bases sitting between them.